Listed below are T cell receptor beta chains from one sample, sequenced in a study of blood T cell repertoires in COVID-19. Clones were sequenced by immunoSEQ multiplex PCR, and TCRdb holds only the in-frame ones, with some missing. The sample lists 95,000 to 150,000 clones; almost 70% were seen once. Material for sequencing was peripheral blood. The receptors shown here come from a woman in her seventies with acute or convalescent COVID-19. Both conserved end residues are part of each CDR3. Fields, in order: J gene, D gene, V gene, clone size, CDR3 protein, CDR3 DNA. D genes are given only for firm matches. Size values are once, few and many counts, or a class for expanded clones, and some rows have none.

j_gene: TRBJ1-2; d_gene: NA; v_gene: TRBV6-5; abundance: NA; CDR3aa: CASTSKAGGYTF; CDR3nt: TGTGCCAGCACTTCTAAGGCGGGCGGCTACACCTTC
j_gene: TRBJ1-2; d_gene: TRBD1; v_gene: TRBV6-5; abundance: NA; CDR3aa: CASSYSSGQGAFGYTF; CDR3nt: TGTGCCAGCAGTTACTCGTCGGGACAGGGGGCGTTCGGCTACACCTTC
j_gene: TRBJ1-2; d_gene: TRBD1; v_gene: TRBV5-5; abundance: NA; CDR3aa: CASSLGDRAHGYTF; CDR3nt: TGTGCCAGCAGCTTGGGAGACAGGGCCCATGGCTACACCTTC
j_gene: TRBJ1-2; d_gene: NA; v_gene: TRBV2; abundance: NA; CDR3aa: CASSGAGQRYGYTF; CDR3nt: TGTGCCAGCAGTGGTGCAGGTCAACGGTATGGCTACACCTTC
j_gene: TRBJ1-2; d_gene: TRBD1; v_gene: TRBV11-2; abundance: few; CDR3aa: CASSLGMQGGEGGYTF; CDR3nt: TGTGCCAGCAGCTTAGGCATGCAGGGGGGAGAAGGCGGCTACACCTTC
j_gene: TRBJ1-2; d_gene: NA; v_gene: TRBV14; abundance: once; CDR3aa: CASSQGLQVYGYTF; CDR3nt: TGTGCCAGCAGCCAAGGATTGCAGGTTTATGGCTACACCTTC
j_gene: TRBJ2-7; d_gene: NA; v_gene: TRBV14; abundance: once; CDR3aa: CASSQSIGDQQYF; CDR3nt: TGTGCCAGCAGCCAAAGTATAGGGGATCAGCAGTACTTC
j_gene: TRBJ2-7; d_gene: TRBD1; v_gene: TRBV4-1; abundance: NA; CDR3aa: CASSQHPTGTGAAYEQYF; CDR3nt: TGCGCCAGCAGCCAACACCCGACGGGGACAGGTGCGGCCTACGAGCAGTACTTC
j_gene: TRBJ2-3; d_gene: NA; v_gene: TRBV21-1; abundance: NA; CDR3aa: CASSKITSGRNGDTQYF; CDR3nt: TGTGCCAGCAGCAAAATAACTAGCGGGAGGAATGGAGATACGCAGTATTTT
j_gene: TRBJ1-3; d_gene: TRBD1; v_gene: TRBV11-2; abundance: NA; CDR3aa: CASSSLRQGGDTIYF; CDR3nt: TGTGCCAGCAGCTCACTCCGACAGGGGGGAGACACCATATATTTT
j_gene: TRBJ1-4; d_gene: NA; v_gene: TRBV7-9; abundance: NA; CDR3aa: CASSFEFNEKLFF; CDR3nt: TGTGCCAGCAGCTTCGAGTTTAATGAAAAACTGTTTTTT
j_gene: TRBJ2-3; d_gene: TRBD1; v_gene: TRBV6-5; abundance: NA; CDR3aa: CASQDRASNTQYF; CDR3nt: TGTGCCAGCCAGGACAGGGCCTCTAATACGCAGTATTTT
j_gene: TRBJ2-5; d_gene: TRBD2; v_gene: TRBV5-4; abundance: NA; CDR3aa: CASSLVTSGRGSRETQYF; CDR3nt: TGTGCCAGCAGCTTGGTGACTAGCGGGAGAGGTTCGCGGGAGACCCAGTACTTC
j_gene: TRBJ2-7; d_gene: NA; v_gene: TRBV6-4; abundance: NA; CDR3aa: CASTDEVVAYEQYF; CDR3nt: TGTGCCAGCACTGACGAGGTGGTTGCCTACGAGCAGTACTTC
j_gene: TRBJ1-1; d_gene: NA; v_gene: TRBV5-5; abundance: once; CDR3aa: CASSPWRQNTEAFF; CDR3nt: TGTGCCAGCAGCCCATGGCGACAGAACACTGAAGCTTTCTTT
j_gene: TRBJ1-2; d_gene: TRBD1; v_gene: TRBV15; abundance: NA; CDR3aa: CATSRDGTGGYGYTF; CDR3nt: TGTGCCACCAGCCGAGATGGGACAGGGGGCTATGGCTACACCTTC
j_gene: TRBJ2-2; d_gene: TRBD2; v_gene: TRBV6-2/TRBV6-3; abundance: NA; CDR3aa: CASSGDYPPPGELFF; CDR3nt: TGTGCCAGCAGTGGGGACTACCCACCGCCCGGGGAGCTGTTTTTT
j_gene: TRBJ2-2; d_gene: NA; v_gene: TRBV4-2; abundance: NA; CDR3aa: CASSQATGELFF; CDR3nt: TGTGCCAGCAGCCAAGCAACCGGGGAGCTGTTTTTT
j_gene: TRBJ2-1; d_gene: TRBD2; v_gene: TRBV24-1; abundance: once; CDR3aa: CATSDRSGRGYNEQFF; CDR3nt: TGTGCCACCAGTGATCGTAGCGGGAGGGGGTACAATGAGCAGTTCTTC
j_gene: TRBJ2-2; d_gene: TRBD1; v_gene: TRBV2; abundance: NA; CDR3aa: CASSESGTGWSGELFF; CDR3nt: TGTGCCAGCAGTGAAAGCGGGACAGGGTGGTCCGGGGAGCTGTTTTTT
j_gene: TRBJ1-2; d_gene: NA; v_gene: TRBV7-2; abundance: NA; CDR3aa: CASSLVGAGGYTF; CDR3nt: TGTGCCAGCAGCTTAGTTGGGGCTGGGGGCTACACCTTC
j_gene: TRBJ1-6; d_gene: TRBD1; v_gene: TRBV6-5; abundance: NA; CDR3aa: CASRSPTGLSPLHF; CDR3nt: TGTGCCAGCAGAAGTCCGACAGGGCTTTCACCCCTCCACTTT
j_gene: TRBJ2-1; d_gene: TRBD1; v_gene: TRBV19; abundance: NA; CDR3aa: CASSILRQGQGDEQFF; CDR3nt: TGTGCCAGTAGTATCTTGAGACAGGGGCAAGGCGATGAGCAGTTCTTC
j_gene: TRBJ1-1; d_gene: NA; v_gene: TRBV5-1; abundance: NA; CDR3aa: CASSLALADTVRTEAFF; CDR3nt: TGCGCCAGCAGCTTGGCTTTGGCAGACACGGTCCGAACTGAAGCTTTCTTT
j_gene: TRBJ2-5; d_gene: NA; v_gene: TRBV3-1/TRBV3-2; abundance: once; CDR3aa: CASSGREFGETQYF; CDR3nt: TGTGCCAGCAGCGGTCGGGAGTTCGGGGAGACCCAGTACTTC
j_gene: TRBJ2-1; d_gene: NA; v_gene: TRBV6-4; abundance: NA; CDR3aa: CASSERNEGEQFF; CDR3nt: TGTGCCAGCAGTGAGCGTAACGAGGGTGAGCAGTTCTTC
j_gene: TRBJ2-3; d_gene: NA; v_gene: TRBV15; abundance: few; CDR3aa: CATSRDGGSTDTQYF; CDR3nt: TGTGCCACCAGCAGAGATGGAGGAAGCACAGATACGCAGTATTTT
j_gene: TRBJ1-6; d_gene: NA; v_gene: TRBV6-5; abundance: few; CDR3aa: CASSYGQGYSPLHF; CDR3nt: TGTGCCAGCAGTTACGGCCAGGGGTATTCACCCCTCCACTTT
j_gene: TRBJ2-3; d_gene: TRBD2; v_gene: TRBV5-1; abundance: NA; CDR3aa: CASSMTLAGGYTDTQYF; CDR3nt: TGCGCCAGCAGCATGACTTTAGCGGGAGGCTACACAGATACGCAGTATTTT
j_gene: TRBJ2-7; d_gene: NA; v_gene: TRBV7-2; abundance: NA; CDR3aa: CASIRTRGSYEQYF; CDR3nt: TGTGCCAGCATCCGAACCAGGGGTTCCTACGAGCAGTACTTC
j_gene: TRBJ2-6; d_gene: NA; v_gene: TRBV5-1; abundance: NA; CDR3aa: CASSLANSGANVLTF; CDR3nt: TGCGCCAGCAGCTTGGCTAACTCTGGGGCCAACGTCCTGACTTTC
j_gene: TRBJ2-5; d_gene: TRBD2; v_gene: TRBV5-5; abundance: NA; CDR3aa: CASSPGVAGPFPPETQYF; CDR3nt: TGTGCCAGCAGCCCGGGGGTAGCGGGACCCTTCCCCCCAGAGACCCAGTACTTC
j_gene: TRBJ2-6; d_gene: NA; v_gene: TRBV5-6; abundance: NA; CDR3aa: CASSSSSGANVLTF; CDR3nt: TGTGCCAGCAGCTCTAGCTCTGGGGCCAACGTCCTGACTTTC
j_gene: TRBJ2-7; d_gene: NA; v_gene: TRBV7-9; abundance: few; CDR3aa: CASSLLGLEQYF; CDR3nt: TGTGCCAGCAGCTTACTTGGACTCGAGCAGTACTTC
j_gene: TRBJ2-3; d_gene: TRBD2; v_gene: TRBV7-6; abundance: few; CDR3aa: CASSQLAGGRSLTDTQYF; CDR3nt: TGTGCCAGCAGCCAGCTAGCGGGGGGGCGATCCCTCACAGATACGCAGTATTTT
j_gene: TRBJ1-1; d_gene: TRBD1; v_gene: TRBV12-5; abundance: NA; CDR3aa: CASGPGQGFVNTEAFF; CDR3nt: TGTGCTAGTGGACCGGGACAGGGGTTTGTGAACACTGAAGCTTTCTTT
j_gene: TRBJ1-1; d_gene: NA; v_gene: TRBV3-1/TRBV3-2; abundance: many; CDR3aa: CASSQGTANTEAFF; CDR3nt: TGTGCCAGCAGCCAAGGGACAGCGAACACTGAAGCTTTCTTT
j_gene: TRBJ1-4; d_gene: NA; v_gene: TRBV27; abundance: NA; CDR3aa: CASTLVQGYEKLFF; CDR3nt: TGTGCCAGCACCCTCGTGCAGGGATACGAAAAACTGTTTTTT
j_gene: TRBJ2-1; d_gene: TRBD2; v_gene: TRBV4-3; abundance: NA; CDR3aa: CASSQDWRGGLDEQFF; CDR3nt: TGCGCCAGCAGCCAAGATTGGCGGGGGGGACTTGATGAGCAGTTCTTC
j_gene: TRBJ1-1; d_gene: NA; v_gene: TRBV18; abundance: NA; CDR3aa: CASSPQDDTEAFF; CDR3nt: TGTGCCAGCTCACCCCAGGATGACACTGAAGCTTTCTTT
j_gene: TRBJ2-7; d_gene: NA; v_gene: TRBV5-1; abundance: NA; CDR3aa: CASSLVGGAVRSYEQYF; CDR3nt: TGCGCCAGCAGCTTGGTAGGGGGGGCTGTACGCTCCTACGAGCAGTACTTC
j_gene: TRBJ1-1; d_gene: NA; v_gene: TRBV5-4; abundance: NA; CDR3aa: CASSLITGGNTEAFF; CDR3nt: TGTGCCAGCAGCTTGATTACAGGCGGGAACACTGAAGCTTTCTTT
j_gene: TRBJ2-2; d_gene: NA; v_gene: TRBV19; abundance: few; CDR3aa: CASSIGAGHTGELFF; CDR3nt: TGTGCCAGTAGTATAGGTGCAGGGCACACCGGGGAGCTGTTTTTT
j_gene: TRBJ1-6; d_gene: NA; v_gene: TRBV18; abundance: NA; CDR3aa: CASSPGQGNSPLHF; CDR3nt: TGTGCCAGCTCACCGGGGCAGGGGAATTCACCCCTCCACTTT
j_gene: TRBJ2-5; d_gene: NA; v_gene: TRBV5-1; abundance: NA; CDR3aa: CASSPGVRAETGQETQYF; CDR3nt: TGCGCCAGCAGCCCGGGGGTCAGGGCCGAAACCGGCCAAGAGACCCAGTACTTC
j_gene: TRBJ2-7; d_gene: NA; v_gene: TRBV4-3; abundance: NA; CDR3aa: CASSQDWQVHYEQYF; CDR3nt: TGCGCCAGCAGCCAAGATTGGCAGGTCCACTACGAGCAGTACTTC
j_gene: TRBJ2-6; d_gene: NA; v_gene: TRBV10-2; abundance: NA; CDR3aa: CASTPGPVGGSGANVLTF; CDR3nt: TGCGCCAGCACACCGGGCCCCGTCGGGGGCTCTGGGGCCAACGTCCTGACTTTC
j_gene: TRBJ1-5; d_gene: TRBD1; v_gene: TRBV28; abundance: NA; CDR3aa: CASSSTGGNNQPQHF; CDR3nt: TGTGCCAGCAGCTCGACAGGGGGGAACAATCAGCCCCAGCATTTT
j_gene: TRBJ1-6; d_gene: TRBD1; v_gene: TRBV4-2; abundance: few; CDR3aa: CASSQRQGAASPLHF; CDR3nt: TGTGCCAGCAGCCAAAGACAGGGAGCCGCTTCACCCCTCCACTTT
j_gene: TRBJ2-1; d_gene: NA; v_gene: TRBV11-2; abundance: NA; CDR3aa: CASSFFSDYNEQFF; CDR3nt: TGTGCCAGCAGCTTCTTCAGCGATTACAATGAGCAGTTCTTC
j_gene: TRBJ2-3; d_gene: TRBD2; v_gene: TRBV27; abundance: few; CDR3aa: CASRGTSGITDTQYF; CDR3nt: TGTGCCAGCAGAGGGACTAGCGGTATCACAGATACGCAGTATTTT
j_gene: TRBJ1-1; d_gene: TRBD1; v_gene: TRBV4-1; abundance: once; CDR3aa: CASSQGDREHTEAFF; CDR3nt: TGCGCCAGCAGCCAGGGGGACAGGGAACACACTGAAGCTTTCTTT
j_gene: TRBJ2-5; d_gene: TRBD2; v_gene: TRBV6-5; abundance: NA; CDR3aa: CASRNPSGGNF; CDR3nt: TGTGCCAGCAGAAATCCAAGCGGGGGCAACTTC
j_gene: TRBJ2-1; d_gene: TRBD2; v_gene: TRBV2; abundance: once; CDR3aa: CARGQRESDNEQFF; CDR3nt: TGTGCCAGAGGACAGCGGGAGTCTGACAATGAGCAGTTCTTC
j_gene: TRBJ1-4; d_gene: NA; v_gene: TRBV4-1; abundance: NA; CDR3aa: CASSHRDSSMPKLFF; CDR3nt: TGCGCCAGCAGCCACAGGGATTCCTCAATGCCAAAACTGTTTTTT
j_gene: TRBJ2-7; d_gene: TRBD1; v_gene: TRBV6-2/TRBV6-3; abundance: NA; CDR3aa: CASSYPRQGLKGEQYF; CDR3nt: TGTGCCAGCAGTTACCCCAGACAGGGCCTCAAGGGCGAGCAGTACTTC
j_gene: TRBJ2-4; d_gene: TRBD2; v_gene: TRBV5-1; abundance: NA; CDR3aa: CASSLGLAHKNIQYF; CDR3nt: TGCGCCAGCAGCTTGGGACTAGCCCACAAAAACATTCAGTACTTC
j_gene: TRBJ2-7; d_gene: NA; v_gene: TRBV15; abundance: NA; CDR3aa: CATSRDLGTSYEQYF; CDR3nt: TGTGCCACCAGCAGAGATCTTGGCACCTCCTACGAGCAGTACTTC
j_gene: TRBJ2-7; d_gene: TRBD2; v_gene: TRBV4-2; abundance: NA; CDR3aa: CASSQDLAGGSYEQYF; CDR3nt: TGTGCCAGCAGCCAAGATCTGGCGGGGGGATCCTACGAGCAGTACTTC